Listed below are T cell receptor beta chains from one sample, sequenced in a study of blood T cell repertoires in COVID-19. Here immunoSEQ multiplex PCR was the method, and the copy in TCRdb shows in-frame clones only, minus some. The repertoire holds a few hundred thousand clones, with 84% as singletons. The sample was PBMCs or T cells enriched from blood (not recorded which). The receptors derive from a middle-aged woman who had recovered from COVID-19. Both conserved end residues are part of each CDR3. The D gene is left open where the match is weak. The listing skips clone size in some rows; elsewhere it reads once, few, many or a size class.

len,abundance,j_gene,d_gene,v_gene,CDR3aa,CDR3nt
16,.,TRBJ2-5,TRBD1,TRBV25-1,CASSSTTGTGGETQYF,TGTGCCAGCAGTTCGACGACCGGGACAGGGGGAGAGACCCAGTACTTC
17,.,TRBJ1-1,TRBD1,TRBV30,CAWRGPRPGQGGSEAFF,TGTGCCTGGAGAGGGCCACGACCGGGACAGGGAGGATCTGAAGCTTTCTTT
16,.,TRBJ1-3,.,TRBV28,CASSLYPTQGQDTIYF,TGTGCCAGCAGTTTATACCCAACTCAGGGACAAGACACCATATATTTT
15,.,TRBJ2-3,.,TRBV18,CASSPGRELTDTQYF,TGTGCCAGCTCACCAGGACGGGAACTCACAGATACGCAGTATTTT
16,.,TRBJ2-7,.,TRBV28,CASSPRGTSRSYEQYF,TGTGCCAGCAGTCCCCGGGGAACTAGCCGTTCCTACGAGCAGTACTTC
15,.,TRBJ2-1,TRBD2,TRBV11-2,CASSLDHDSGSEQFF,TGTGCCAGCAGCTTAGATCACGATAGCGGGAGTGAGCAGTTCTTC
16,.,TRBJ2-1,TRBD2,TRBV4-1,CASSHLAGTLNNEQFF,TGCGCCAGCAGCCATCTAGCGGGAACCCTAAACAATGAGCAGTTCTTC
16,.,TRBJ2-1,TRBD2,TRBV7-2,CASSLALAGGSNEQFF,TGTGCCAGCAGCTTAGCGCTAGCGGGAGGGTCGAATGAGCAGTTCTTC
18,.,TRBJ2-1,.,TRBV19,CASSRGSGGVPRVNEQFF,TGTGCCAGTAGTAGGGGAAGCGGTGGGGTGCCCCGGGTGAATGAGCAGTTCTTC
16,.,TRBJ1-2,.,TRBV30,CAWSSPRTAISSGYTF,TGTGCCTGGAGCAGCCCAAGGACAGCCATTTCTTCGGGCTACACCTTC
15,few,TRBJ2-7,TRBD1,TRBV3-1/TRBV3-2,CASSQKGTGGYEQYF,TGTGCCAGCAGCCAAAAAGGGACAGGGGGGTACGAGCAGTACTTC
17,.,TRBJ1-2,TRBD1,TRBV28,CASSLFLRTGSNYGYTF,TGTGCCAGCAGTTTATTTCTCAGGACAGGGTCTAACTATGGCTACACCTTC
13,.,TRBJ2-1,.,TRBV9,CASSPRDTREQFF,TGTGCCAGCAGCCCACGGGATACTCGTGAGCAGTTCTTC
12,.,TRBJ1-3,.,TRBV12-3/TRBV12-4,CASGASGNTIYF,TGTGCCAGCGGGGCGTCTGGAAACACCATATATTTT
12,.,TRBJ1-1,.,TRBV28,CASRTEHAEAFF,TGTGCCAGCAGAACAGAACACGCTGAAGCTTTCTTT
12,.,TRBJ2-1,TRBD2,TRBV25-1,CASKLISGEQFF,TGTGCCAGCAAGTTAATTAGCGGGGAGCAGTTCTTC
13,.,TRBJ2-7,.,TRBV29-1,CSVRQEAAYEQYF,TGCAGCGTTCGACAGGAGGCAGCCTACGAGCAGTACTTC
12,.,TRBJ1-1,.,TRBV28,CASSLQYTEAFF,TGTGCCAGCAGTTTACAATACACTGAAGCTTTCTTT
13,.,TRBJ1-5,.,TRBV3-1/TRBV3-2,CASSPGRNQPQHF,TGTGCCAGCAGCCCAGGGCGCAATCAGCCCCAGCATTTT
14,.,TRBJ2-7,.,TRBV7-6,CASSPTGSSYEQYF,TGTGCCAGCAGCCCAACAGGGAGCTCCTACGAGCAGTACTTC
15,.,TRBJ2-1,.,TRBV7-7,CASSLGGSAGDEQFF,TGTGCCAGCAGCTTAGGTGGAAGCGCGGGCGATGAGCAGTTCTTC
13,.,TRBJ1-1,.,TRBV11-3,CASCRELNTEAFF,TGTGCCAGCTGCCGGGAGCTGAACACTGAAGCTTTCTTT
16,.,TRBJ2-2,.,TRBV3-1/TRBV3-2,CASSQGQVPNTGELFF,TGTGCCAGCAGCCAAGGGCAGGTACCGAACACCGGGGAGCTGTTTTTT
18,.,TRBJ2-1,TRBD2,TRBV11-3,CASSLVASGRGSYNEQFF,TGTGCCAGCAGCTTAGTGGCTAGCGGGAGGGGCTCCTACAATGAGCAGTTCTTC
15,.,TRBJ1-1,TRBD1,TRBV27,CASSYRGRPNTEAFF,TGTGCCAGCAGTTACAGGGGCCGGCCGAACACTGAAGCTTTCTTT
16,few,TRBJ2-3,TRBD2,TRBV5-4,CASSSGRAWSTDTQYF,TGTGCCAGCAGCTCCGGGAGGGCCTGGAGCACAGATACGCAGTATTTT
14,.,TRBJ2-5,.,TRBV10-3,CAITPPAGKETQYF,TGTGCCATCACCCCCCCGGCAGGTAAAGAGACCCAGTACTTC
13,.,TRBJ2-7,.,TRBV27,CASSLGERYEQYF,TGTGCCAGCAGCCTAGGGGAACGGTACGAGCAGTACTTC
14,.,TRBJ2-7,TRBD1,TRBV5-8,CASSGRQGRNEQYF,TGTGCCAGCAGCGGACGACAGGGTAGGAACGAGCAGTACTTC
14,.,TRBJ2-1,.,TRBV5-4,CASSLGTGVNEQFF,TGTGCCAGCAGCTTGGGGACGGGAGTAAATGAGCAGTTCTTC
13,.,TRBJ2-1,.,TRBV6-5,CASERADGGEQFF,TGTGCCAGCGAGCGGGCTGACGGTGGTGAGCAGTTCTTC
14,once,TRBJ1-2,.,TRBV6-5,CASSYSNRGEGYTF,TGTGCCAGCAGTTACTCGAATCGGGGGGAGGGCTACACCTTC
15,few,TRBJ1-6,TRBD1,TRBV4-1,CASSPPDRVDSPLHF,TGCGCCAGCAGCCCACCGGACAGGGTTGATTCACCCCTCCACTTT
16,once,TRBJ2-1,TRBD1,TRBV4-1,CASSQVSGTGVYEQFF,TGCGCCAGCAGCCAAGTCTCCGGGACAGGGGTATATGAGCAGTTCTTC
13,.,TRBJ2-1,.,TRBV12-3/TRBV12-4,CASSLSRGYEQFF,TGTGCCAGCAGTTTATCAAGGGGCTATGAGCAGTTCTTC
17,.,TRBJ2-6,TRBD1,TRBV5-4,CASSLPGGFSGANVLTF,TGTGCCAGCAGCTTGCCAGGGGGTTTTTCTGGGGCCAACGTCCTGACTTTC
14,.,TRBJ2-3,TRBD2,TRBV7-9,CASSPGLATDTQYF,TGTGCCAGCAGCCCCGGACTAGCGACAGATACGCAGTATTTT
13,.,TRBJ1-5,.,TRBV29-1,CSVQVGPNQPQHF,TGCAGCGTCCAAGTGGGGCCCAATCAGCCCCAGCATTTT
13,.,TRBJ2-3,.,TRBV5-4,CASEIRGTDTQYF,TGTGCCAGCGAGATTCGGGGCACAGATACGCAGTATTTT
14,.,TRBJ1-1,.,TRBV6-5,CASTPTGLNTEAFF,TGTGCCAGCACCCCGACAGGACTGAACACTGAAGCTTTCTTT
18,.,TRBJ2-1,.,TRBV14,CASSLRRWESSSYNEQFF,TGTGCCAGCAGCCTCCGACGGTGGGAGTCGAGCTCCTACAATGAGCAGTTCTTC
16,.,TRBJ2-6,.,TRBV7-8,CASRQSGVGGANVLTF,TGTGCCAGCAGGCAATCAGGGGTCGGTGGGGCCAACGTCCTGACTTTC
14,.,TRBJ2-3,.,TRBV5-1,CASSLAEPTDTQYF,TGCGCCAGCAGCTTGGCCGAGCCGACAGATACGCAGTATTTT
20,.,TRBJ2-3,TRBD2,TRBV5-1,CASSLANWRVSGRSTDTQYF,TGCGCCAGCAGCTTGGCAAATTGGCGGGTTAGCGGGAGGAGCACAGATACGCAGTATTTT
15,.,TRBJ2-1,TRBD2,TRBV6-5,CASSPASGDYNEQFF,TGTGCCAGCAGCCCCGCGAGCGGGGACTACAATGAGCAGTTCTTC
13,.,TRBJ1-1,.,TRBV11-2,CASSPTERTEAFF,TGTGCCAGCAGCCCGACTGAGCGCACTGAAGCTTTCTTT